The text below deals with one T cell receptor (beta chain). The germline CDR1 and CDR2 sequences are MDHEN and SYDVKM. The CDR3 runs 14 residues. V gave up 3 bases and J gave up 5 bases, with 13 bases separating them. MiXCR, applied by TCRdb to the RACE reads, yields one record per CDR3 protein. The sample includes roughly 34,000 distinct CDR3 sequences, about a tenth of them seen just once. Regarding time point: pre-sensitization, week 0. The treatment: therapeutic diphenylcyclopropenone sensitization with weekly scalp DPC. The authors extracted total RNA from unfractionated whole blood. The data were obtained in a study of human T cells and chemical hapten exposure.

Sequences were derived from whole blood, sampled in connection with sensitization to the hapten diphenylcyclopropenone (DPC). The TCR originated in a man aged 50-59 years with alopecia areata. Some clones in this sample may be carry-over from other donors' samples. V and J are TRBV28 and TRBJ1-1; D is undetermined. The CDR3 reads CASSFGQRRTEAFF. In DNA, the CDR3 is TGTGCCAGCAGTTTTGGGCAGAGGAGGACTGAAGCTTTCTTT.